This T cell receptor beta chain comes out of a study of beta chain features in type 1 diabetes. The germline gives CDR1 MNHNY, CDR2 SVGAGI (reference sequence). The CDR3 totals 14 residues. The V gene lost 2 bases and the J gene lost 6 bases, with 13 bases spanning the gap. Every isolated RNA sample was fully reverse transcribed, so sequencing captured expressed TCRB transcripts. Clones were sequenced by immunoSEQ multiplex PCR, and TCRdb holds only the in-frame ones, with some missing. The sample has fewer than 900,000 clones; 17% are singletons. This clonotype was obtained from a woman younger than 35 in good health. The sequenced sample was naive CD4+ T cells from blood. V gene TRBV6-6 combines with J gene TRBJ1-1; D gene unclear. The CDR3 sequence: CASSYHLGIAEAFF. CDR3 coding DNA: TGTGCCAGCAGTTACCACCTGGGTATCGCTGAAGCTTTCTTT.